This T cell receptor beta chain stems from a study of beta chain features in type 1 diabetes. Study findings and constraints: Researchers report that Type 1 diabetes patients had moderately but significantly shorter TCRB CDR3s across all four CD4+ subsets. When cDNA is sequenced, cells with high TCR expression could be over-represented.

Expressed TCRB transcripts were sequenced, since all the RNA that had been isolated was reverse transcribed. TCRdb's copy holds only in-frame clones and misses some; the assay was immunoSEQ multiplex PCR. In the table there are 100,000 to 150,000 clones, about 10% of which are singletons. Germline values: CDR1 SEHNR, CDR2 FQNEAQ (reference sequence). CDR3 length: 14 residues. V gave up 1 base and J gave up 2 bases, with 7 bases separating them. This clone was seen a handful of times. Its specificity is not known. The chain uses TRBV7-9 and TRBJ2-3; D not resolved. This receptor was identified in a man younger than 40 with type 1 diabetes. The sequenced sample consisted of central memory CD4+ T cells from blood. The chain's CDR3 is CASSLGYSTDTQYF. Written as DNA, the CDR3 is TGTGCCAGCAGCTTAGGGTACTCCACAGATACGCAGTATTTT.